Below, 4 T cell receptor beta chains from the same sample are listed, as sequenced in a study of identical twins' blood T cells. TCRdb re-analysed the 5' RACE reads in MiXCR, keeping a single row per CDR3 protein. The sample has a few hundred thousand distinct CDR3 sequences, roughly 27% seen once; the top ten hold about 6%. Sequencing was done on a sample of PBMCs. The receptor set was obtained from a woman between 18 and 49 years old in good health.

This clonotype was counted a single time. The CDR3 is CASSLLREFGNEQFF. CDR3 in DNA: TGTGCCAGCAGCTTATTGAGGGAATTCGGGAATGAGCAGTTCTTC. The V call is TRBV7-2, the J call TRBJ2-1, with a weak D call TRBD2 (5 bases). Trimming shortened V by 2 bases and J by 7 bases, and 15 bases separated the two germline ends. Germline loops: CDR1 SGHTA, CDR2 FQGNSA. The CDR3 is 15 amino acids.

This chain links TRBV5-1 with TRBJ1-5; D perhaps matches TRBD1 (6 bases). The ends were cut back, 3 bases at V and 7 bases at J, with 14 bases in the middle. CDR1 and CDR2 (germline): SGHRS, YFSETQ. The CDR3 is 14 residues long. CDR3 sequence: CASSSTGIGQPQHF. CDR3 DNA sequence: TGCGCCAGCAGCTCCACAGGGATAGGCCAGCCCCAGCATTTT.

The chain couples TRBV6-1 to TRBJ1-2; D perhaps matches TRBD1 (5 bases). This CDR3 region has 13 residues. V lost 6 bases, J lost 2 bases, and 10 bases lay in between. The V gene's germline CDR1 is MNHNS and CDR2 SASEGT. In DNA, the CDR3 is TGTGCCAGCAGCACGGACATAAACTATGGCTACACCTTC. Its protein is CASSTDINYGYTF.

This clonotype came up many times. The chain joins TRBV6-2 or TRBV6-3 to TRBJ1-6; TRBD1 agrees at 7 bases. This CDR3 has 14 amino acids. Germline V gene data show CDR1 as MNHEY and CDR2 as SVGEGT. With 7 bases clipped from V and 6 bases from J, the junction kept 6 bases outside the gene matches. In DNA form, the CDR3 reads TGTGCCAGCACCGCGACAGGGAGTAATTCACCCCTCCACTTT. Translating it yields CASTATGSNSPLHF.